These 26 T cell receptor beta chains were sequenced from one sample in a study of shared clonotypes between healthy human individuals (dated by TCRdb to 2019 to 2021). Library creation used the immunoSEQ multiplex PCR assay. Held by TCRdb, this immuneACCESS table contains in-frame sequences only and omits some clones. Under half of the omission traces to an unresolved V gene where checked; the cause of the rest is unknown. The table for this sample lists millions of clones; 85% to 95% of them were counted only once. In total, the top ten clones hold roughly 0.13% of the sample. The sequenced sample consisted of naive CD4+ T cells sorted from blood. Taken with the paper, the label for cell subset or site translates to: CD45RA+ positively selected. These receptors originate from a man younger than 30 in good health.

CDR3 DNA sequence: TGTGCCAGCAGTCCCCTAGCGGGGGGCACAGATACGCAGTATTTT. Protein sequence: CASSPLAGGTDTQYF. V is TRBV6-4 and J is TRBJ2-3; 10 bases match TRBD2. CDR3 length equals 15 residues. From germline, CDR1 is MRHNA and CDR2 SNTAGT. J was trimmed by 1 base and V by 5 bases; bases with no gene match: 3.

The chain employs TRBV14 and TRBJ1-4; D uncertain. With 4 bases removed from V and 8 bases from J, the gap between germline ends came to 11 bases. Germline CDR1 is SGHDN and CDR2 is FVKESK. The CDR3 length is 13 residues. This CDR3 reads CASSRKIMEKLFF. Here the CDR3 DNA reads TGTGCCAGCAGCCGAAAGATCATGGAAAAACTGTTTTTT.

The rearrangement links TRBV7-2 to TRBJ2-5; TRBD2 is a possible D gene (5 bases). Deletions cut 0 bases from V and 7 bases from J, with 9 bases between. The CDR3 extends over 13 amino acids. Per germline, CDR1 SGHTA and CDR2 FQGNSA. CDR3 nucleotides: TGTGCCAGCAGCTTAGCGCGTGGAGGGACCCAGTACTTC. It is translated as CASSLARGGTQYF.

The CDR3 loop reads CASSLDRGLGNTIYF. The CDR3 coding sequence is TGTGCCAGTAGCCTCGACAGGGGGCTGGGAAACACCATATATTTT. The rearrangement links TRBV19 to TRBJ1-3, with 10 bases lining up with TRBD1. The CDR3 loop spans 15 amino acids. Germline lookup yields CDR1 LNHDA and CDR2 SQIVND (reference sequence). V lost 6 bases, J lost 4 bases, and 6 bases stayed unmatched. The variable domain in full, completed from reference TRBV19 and TRBJ1-3, reads DGGITQSPKYLFRKEGQNVTLSCEQNLNHDAMYWYRQDPGQGLRLIYYSQIVNDFQKGDIAEGYSVSREKKESFPLTVTSAQKNPTAFYLCASSLDRGLGNTIYFGEGSWLTVV.

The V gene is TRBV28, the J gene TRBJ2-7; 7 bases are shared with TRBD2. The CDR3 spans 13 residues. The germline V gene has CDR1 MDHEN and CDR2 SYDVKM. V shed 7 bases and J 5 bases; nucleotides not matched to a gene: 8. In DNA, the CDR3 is TGTGCCAGCACCGGGACTACCGCTAACGAGCAGTACTTC. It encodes CASTGTTANEQYF.

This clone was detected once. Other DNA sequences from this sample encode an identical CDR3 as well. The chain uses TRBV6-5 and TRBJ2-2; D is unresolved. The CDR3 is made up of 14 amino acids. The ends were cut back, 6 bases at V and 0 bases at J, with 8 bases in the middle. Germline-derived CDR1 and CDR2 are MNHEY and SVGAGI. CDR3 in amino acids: CASSRTANTGELFF. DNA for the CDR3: TGTGCCAGCAGCCGAACAGCGAACACCGGGGAGCTGTTTTTT.

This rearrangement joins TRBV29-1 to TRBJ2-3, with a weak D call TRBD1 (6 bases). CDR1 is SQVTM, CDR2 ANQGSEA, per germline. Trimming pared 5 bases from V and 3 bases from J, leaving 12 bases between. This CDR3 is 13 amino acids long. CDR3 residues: CSVHRDRTDTQYF. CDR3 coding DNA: TGCAGCGTTCACAGGGATAGGACAGATACGCAGTATTTT.

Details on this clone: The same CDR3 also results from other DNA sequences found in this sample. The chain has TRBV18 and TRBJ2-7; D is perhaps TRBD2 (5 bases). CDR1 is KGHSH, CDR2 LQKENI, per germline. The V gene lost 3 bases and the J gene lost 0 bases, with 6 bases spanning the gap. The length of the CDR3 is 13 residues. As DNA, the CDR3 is TGTGCCAGCTCACCCGGACTCTCCTACGAGCAGTACTTC. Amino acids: CASSPGLSYEQYF. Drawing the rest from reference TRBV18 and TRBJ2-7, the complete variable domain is NAGVMQNPRHLVRRRGQEARLRCSPMKGHSHVYWYRQLPEEGLKFMVYLQKENIIDESGMPKERFSAEFPKEGPSILRIQQVVRGDSAAYFCASSPGLSYEQYFGPGTRLTVT.

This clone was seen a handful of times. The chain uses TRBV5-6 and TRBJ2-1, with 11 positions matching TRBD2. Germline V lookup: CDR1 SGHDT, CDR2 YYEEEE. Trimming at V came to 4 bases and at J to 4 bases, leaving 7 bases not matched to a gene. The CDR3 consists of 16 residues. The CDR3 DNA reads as TGTGCCAGCAGCAGCACCGGGACTAGCGGTTACAATGAGCAGTTCTTC. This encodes CASSSTGTSGYNEQFF.

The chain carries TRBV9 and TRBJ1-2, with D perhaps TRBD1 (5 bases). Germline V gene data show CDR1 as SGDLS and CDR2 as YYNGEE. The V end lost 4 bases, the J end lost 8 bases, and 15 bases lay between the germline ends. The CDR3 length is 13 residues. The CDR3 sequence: CASSSPGGDGYTF. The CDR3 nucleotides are TGTGCCAGCAGCTCCCCTGGGGGGGACGGCTACACCTTC.

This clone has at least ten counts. For the CDR3, the DNA is TGTGCCAGCAGCGTCCTCGGCTACGAGCAGTACTTC. Amino acid sequence: CASSVLGYEQYF. This chain uses TRBV9 with TRBJ2-7; D is unclear. V was pared by 2 bases and J by 3 bases, with 6 bases between. The CDR3 has 12 amino acids. Germline CDR1 reads SGDLS; CDR2 reads YYNGEE.

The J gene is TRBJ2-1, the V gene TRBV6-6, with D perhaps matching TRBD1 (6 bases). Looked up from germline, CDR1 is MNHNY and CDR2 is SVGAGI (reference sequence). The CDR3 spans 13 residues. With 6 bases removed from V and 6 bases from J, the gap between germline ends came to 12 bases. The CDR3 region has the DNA TGTGCCAGCAGCACCACAGGGTTCAATGAGCAGTTCTTC. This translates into CASSTTGFNEQFF.

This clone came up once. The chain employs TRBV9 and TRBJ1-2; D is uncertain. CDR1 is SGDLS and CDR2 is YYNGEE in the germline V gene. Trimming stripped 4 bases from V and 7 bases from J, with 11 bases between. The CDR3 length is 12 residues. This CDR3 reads CASSTNLGGYTF. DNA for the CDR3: TGTGCCAGCAGCACAAACTTAGGTGGCTACACCTTC. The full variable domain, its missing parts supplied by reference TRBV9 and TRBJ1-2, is DSGVTQTPKHLITATGQRVTLRCSPRSGDLSVYWYQQSLDQGLQFLIQYYNGEERAKGNILERFSAQQFPDLHSELNLSSLELGDSALYFCASSTNLGGYTFGSGTRLTVV.

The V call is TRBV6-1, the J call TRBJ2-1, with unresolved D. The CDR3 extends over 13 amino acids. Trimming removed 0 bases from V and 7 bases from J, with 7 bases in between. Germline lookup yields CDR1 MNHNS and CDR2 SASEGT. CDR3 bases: TGTGCCAGCAGTGAAGCCCCCTTTAATGAGCAGTTCTTC. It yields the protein CASSEAPFNEQFF.

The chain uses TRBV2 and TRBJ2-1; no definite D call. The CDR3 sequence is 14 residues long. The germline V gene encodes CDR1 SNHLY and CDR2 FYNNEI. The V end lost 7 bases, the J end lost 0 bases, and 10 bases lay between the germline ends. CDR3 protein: CASNGRASYNEQFF. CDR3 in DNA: TGTGCCAGCAACGGACGGGCCTCCTACAATGAGCAGTTCTTC.

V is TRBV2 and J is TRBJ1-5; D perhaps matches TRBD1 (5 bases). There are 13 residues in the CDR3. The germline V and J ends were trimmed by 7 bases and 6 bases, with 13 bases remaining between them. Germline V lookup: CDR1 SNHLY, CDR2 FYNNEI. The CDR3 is CASNVGGAQPQHF. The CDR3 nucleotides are TGTGCCAGCAACGTCGGCGGGGCTCAGCCCCAGCATTTT.

CDR3 bases: TGCAGCGTGATGCAGAACACTGAAGCTTTCTTT. Translated, it gives CSVMQNTEAFF. The chain is built from TRBV29-1 and TRBJ1-1; no definite D call. The CDR3 spans 11 residues. Trimming pared 6 bases from V and 1 base from J, leaving 6 bases between. In germline, CDR1 is SQVTM, CDR2 ANQGSEA. The whole variable domain, remainder taken from reference TRBV29-1 and TRBJ1-1, is SAVISQKPSRDICQRGTSLTIQCQVDSQVTMMFWYRQQPGQSLTLIATANQGSEATYESGFVIDKFPISRPNLTFSTLTVSNMSPEDSSIYLCSVMQNTEAFFGQGTRLTVV.

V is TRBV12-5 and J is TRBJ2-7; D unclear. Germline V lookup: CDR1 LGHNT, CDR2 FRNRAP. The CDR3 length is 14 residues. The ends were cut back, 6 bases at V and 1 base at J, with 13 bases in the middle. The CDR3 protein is CASGPDGFSYEQYF. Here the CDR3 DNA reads TGTGCTAGTGGCCCGGACGGTTTTTCCTACGAGCAGTACTTC.

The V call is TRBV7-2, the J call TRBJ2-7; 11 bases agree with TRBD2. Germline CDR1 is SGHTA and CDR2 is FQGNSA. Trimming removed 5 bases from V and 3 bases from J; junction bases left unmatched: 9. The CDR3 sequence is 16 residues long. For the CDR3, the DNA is TGTGCCAGCAGCCTCCTAGCGGGAGGTTCCCGCTACGAGCAGTACTTC. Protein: CASSLLAGGSRYEQYF.

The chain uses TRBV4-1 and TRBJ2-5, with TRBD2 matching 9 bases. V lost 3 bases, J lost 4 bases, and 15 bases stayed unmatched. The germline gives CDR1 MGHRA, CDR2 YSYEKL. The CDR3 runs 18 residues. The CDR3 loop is CASSQQGTSPIGRETQYF. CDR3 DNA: TGCGCCAGCAGCCAGCAGGGGACTAGCCCGATCGGGCGAGAGACCCAGTACTTC.

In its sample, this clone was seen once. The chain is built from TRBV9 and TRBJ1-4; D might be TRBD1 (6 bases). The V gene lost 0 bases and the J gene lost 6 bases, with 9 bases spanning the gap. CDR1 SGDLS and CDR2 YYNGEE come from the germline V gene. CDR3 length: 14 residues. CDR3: CASSVGPGDEKLFF. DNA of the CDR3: TGTGCCAGCAGCGTAGGTCCAGGGGATGAAAAACTGTTTTTT.

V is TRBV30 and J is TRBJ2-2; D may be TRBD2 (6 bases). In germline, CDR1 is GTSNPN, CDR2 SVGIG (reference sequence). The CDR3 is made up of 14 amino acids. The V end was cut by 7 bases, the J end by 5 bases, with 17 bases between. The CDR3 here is CASRVVGGTGELFF. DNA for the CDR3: TGTGCCTCCCGAGTGGTTGGGGGGACCGGGGAGCTGTTTTTT. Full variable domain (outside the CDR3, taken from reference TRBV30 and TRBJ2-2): SQTIHQWPATLVQPVGSPLSLECTVEGTSNPNLYWYRQAAGRGLQLLFYSVGIGQISSEVPQNLSASRPQDRQFILSSKKLLLSDSGFYLCASRVVGGTGELFFGEGSRLTVL.

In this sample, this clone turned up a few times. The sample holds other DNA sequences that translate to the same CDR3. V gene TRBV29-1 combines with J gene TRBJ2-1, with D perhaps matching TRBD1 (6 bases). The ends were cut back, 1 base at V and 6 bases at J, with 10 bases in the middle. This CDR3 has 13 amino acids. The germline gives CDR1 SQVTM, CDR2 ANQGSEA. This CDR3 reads CSVEGQVGNEQFF. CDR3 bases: TGCAGCGTTGAAGGACAGGTTGGCAATGAGCAGTTCTTC.

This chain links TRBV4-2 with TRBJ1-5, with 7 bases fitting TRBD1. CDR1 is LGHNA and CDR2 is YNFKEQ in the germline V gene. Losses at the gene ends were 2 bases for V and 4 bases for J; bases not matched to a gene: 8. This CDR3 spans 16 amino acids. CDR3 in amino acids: CASSQTDRDGNQPQHF. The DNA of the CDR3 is TGTGCCAGCAGCCAAACCGACAGGGATGGGAATCAGCCCCAGCATTTT.

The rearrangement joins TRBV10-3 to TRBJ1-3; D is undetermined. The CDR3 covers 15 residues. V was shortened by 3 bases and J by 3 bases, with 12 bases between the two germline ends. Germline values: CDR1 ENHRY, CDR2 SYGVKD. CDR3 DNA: TGTGCCATCAGTGATTATCCTGAGGGTGGAAACACCATATATTTT. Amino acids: CAISDYPEGGNTIYF.

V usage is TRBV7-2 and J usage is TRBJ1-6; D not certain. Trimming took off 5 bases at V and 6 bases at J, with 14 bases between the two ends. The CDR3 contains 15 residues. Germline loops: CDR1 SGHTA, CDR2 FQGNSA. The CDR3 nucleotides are TGTGCCAGCAGCCTAAGGCGAGGGAGTAATTCACCCCTCCACTTT. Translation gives CASSLRRGSNSPLHF.